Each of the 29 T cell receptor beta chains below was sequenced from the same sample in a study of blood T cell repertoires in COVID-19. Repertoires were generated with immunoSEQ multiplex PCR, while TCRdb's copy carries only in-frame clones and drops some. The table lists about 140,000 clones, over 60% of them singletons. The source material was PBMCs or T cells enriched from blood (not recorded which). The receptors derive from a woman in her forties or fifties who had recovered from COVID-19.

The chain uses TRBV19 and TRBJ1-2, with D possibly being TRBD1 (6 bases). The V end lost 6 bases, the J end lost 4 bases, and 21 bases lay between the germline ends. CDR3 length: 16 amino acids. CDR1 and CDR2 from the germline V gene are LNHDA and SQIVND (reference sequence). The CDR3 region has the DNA TGTGCCAGTAGGGACGCAGGGGCGCTTATGGGCTATGGCTACACCTTC. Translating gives CASRDAGALMGYGYTF.

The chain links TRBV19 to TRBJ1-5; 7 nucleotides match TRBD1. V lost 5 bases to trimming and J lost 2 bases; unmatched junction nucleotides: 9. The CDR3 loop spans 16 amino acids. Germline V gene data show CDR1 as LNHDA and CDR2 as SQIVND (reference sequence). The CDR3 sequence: CASSPKQGFRNQPQHF. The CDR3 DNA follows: TGTGCCAGTAGTCCTAAACAGGGGTTTCGCAATCAGCCCCAGCATTTT. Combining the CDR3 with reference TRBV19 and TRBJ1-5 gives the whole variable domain DGGITQSPKYLFRKEGQNVTLSCEQNLNHDAMYWYRQDPGQGLRLIYYSQIVNDFQKGDIAEGYSVSREKKESFPLTVTSAQKNPTAFYLCASSPKQGFRNQPQHFGDGTRLSIL.

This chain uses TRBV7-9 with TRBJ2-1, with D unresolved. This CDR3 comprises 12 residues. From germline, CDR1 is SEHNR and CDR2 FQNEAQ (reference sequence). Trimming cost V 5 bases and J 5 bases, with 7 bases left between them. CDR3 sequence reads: CASSPSDNEQFF. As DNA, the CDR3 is TGTGCCAGCAGCCCCAGCGACAATGAGCAGTTCTTC.

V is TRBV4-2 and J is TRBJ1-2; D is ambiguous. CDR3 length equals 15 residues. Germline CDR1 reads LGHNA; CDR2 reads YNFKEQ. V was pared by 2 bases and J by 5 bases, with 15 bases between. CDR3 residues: CASSQSEGPGYGYTF. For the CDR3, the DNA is TGTGCCAGCAGCCAAAGTGAGGGTCCGGGATATGGCTACACCTTC.

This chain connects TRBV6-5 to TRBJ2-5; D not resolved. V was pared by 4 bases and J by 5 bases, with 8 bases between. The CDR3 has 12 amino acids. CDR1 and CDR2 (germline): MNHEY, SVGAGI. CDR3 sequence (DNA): TGTGCCAGCAGTTCACAGATGGAGACCCAGTACTTC. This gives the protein CASSSQMETQYF.

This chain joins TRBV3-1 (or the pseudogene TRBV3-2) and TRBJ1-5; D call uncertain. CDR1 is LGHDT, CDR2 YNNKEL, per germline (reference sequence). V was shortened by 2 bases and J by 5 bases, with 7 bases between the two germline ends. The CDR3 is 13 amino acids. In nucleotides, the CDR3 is TGTGCCAGCAGCCAATTCGGAGATCAGCCCCAGCATTTT. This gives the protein CASSQFGDQPQHF.

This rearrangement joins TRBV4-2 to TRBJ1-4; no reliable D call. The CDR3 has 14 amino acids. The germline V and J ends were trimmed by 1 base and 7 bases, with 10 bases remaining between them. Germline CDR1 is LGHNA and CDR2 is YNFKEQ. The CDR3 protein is CASSQATEGEKLFF. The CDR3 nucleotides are TGTGCCAGCAGCCAAGCAACAGAGGGTGAAAAACTGTTTTTT.

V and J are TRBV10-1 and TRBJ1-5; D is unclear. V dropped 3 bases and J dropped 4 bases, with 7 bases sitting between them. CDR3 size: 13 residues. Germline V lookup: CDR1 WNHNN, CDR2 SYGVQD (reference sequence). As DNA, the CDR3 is TGCGCCAGCAGTGAAGCGGGGAATCAGCCCCAGCATTTT. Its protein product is CASSEAGNQPQHF.

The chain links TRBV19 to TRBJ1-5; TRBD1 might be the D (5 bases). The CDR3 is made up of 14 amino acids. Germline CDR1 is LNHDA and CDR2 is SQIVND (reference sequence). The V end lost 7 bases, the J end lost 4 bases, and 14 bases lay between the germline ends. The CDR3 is CASKRIGDNQPQHF. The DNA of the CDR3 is TGTGCCAGTAAACGGATAGGGGATAATCAGCCCCAGCATTTT.

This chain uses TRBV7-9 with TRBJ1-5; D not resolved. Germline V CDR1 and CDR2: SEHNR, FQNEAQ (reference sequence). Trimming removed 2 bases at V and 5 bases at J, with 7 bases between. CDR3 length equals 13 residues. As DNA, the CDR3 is TGTGCCAGCAGCTTACGCAGTGATCAGCCCCAGCATTTT. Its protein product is CASSLRSDQPQHF.

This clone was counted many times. The CDR3 is CASSPRLLAGGGDEQFF. CDR3 DNA sequence: TGTGCCAGCAGCCCGCGATTACTAGCGGGGGGGGGCGATGAGCAGTTCTTC. The chain is built from TRBV3-1 (or the pseudogene TRBV3-2) and TRBJ2-1; 13 bases fit TRBD2. Germline-derived CDR1 and CDR2 are LGHDT and YNNKEL (reference sequence). The CDR3 consists of 17 residues. V was clipped by 4 bases and J by 8 bases; unmatched bases: 11.

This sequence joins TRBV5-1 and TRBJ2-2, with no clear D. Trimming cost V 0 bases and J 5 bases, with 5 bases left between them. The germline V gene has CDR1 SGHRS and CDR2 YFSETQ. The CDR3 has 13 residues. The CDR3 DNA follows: TGCGCCAGCAGCTTGGCTTTAACCGGGGAGCTGTTTTTT. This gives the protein CASSLALTGELFF.

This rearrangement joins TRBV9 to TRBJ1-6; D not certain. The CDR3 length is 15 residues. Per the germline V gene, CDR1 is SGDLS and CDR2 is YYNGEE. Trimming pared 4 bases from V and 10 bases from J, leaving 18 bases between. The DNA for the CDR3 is TGTGCCAGCAGCTCTCTCTTGGGCGAAGTCTCACCCCTCCACTTT. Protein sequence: CASSSLLGEVSPLHF.

For the CDR3, the DNA is TGTGCCAGCACCGGACTAGCGGGAGGTAATGAGCAGTTCTTC. Residues: CASTGLAGGNEQFF. The rearrangement links TRBV3-1 (or the pseudogene TRBV3-2) to TRBJ2-1, with 14 bases matching TRBD2. The V gene end was trimmed by 7 bases and the J gene end by 7 bases; junction bases not matched to a gene: 3. This CDR3 region has 14 residues. Per the germline V gene, CDR1 is LGHDT and CDR2 is YNNKEL (reference sequence).

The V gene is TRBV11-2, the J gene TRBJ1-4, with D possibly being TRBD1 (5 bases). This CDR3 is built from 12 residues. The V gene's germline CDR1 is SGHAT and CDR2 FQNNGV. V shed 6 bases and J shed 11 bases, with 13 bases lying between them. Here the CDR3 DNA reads TGTGCCAGCAGTTCGACAGACCCCAAACTGTTTTTT. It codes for CASSSTDPKLFF. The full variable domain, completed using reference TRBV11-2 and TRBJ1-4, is EAGVAQSPRYKIIEKRQSVAFWCNPISGHATLYWYQQILGQGPKLLIQFQNNGVVDDSQLPKDRFSAERLKGVDSTLKIQPAKLEDSAVYLCASSSTDPKLFFGSGTQLSVL.

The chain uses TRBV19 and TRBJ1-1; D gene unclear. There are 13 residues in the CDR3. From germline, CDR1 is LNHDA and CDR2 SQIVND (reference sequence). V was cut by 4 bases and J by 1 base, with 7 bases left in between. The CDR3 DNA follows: TGTGCCAGTAGTAAAGGGAGGAACACTGAAGCTTTCTTT. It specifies CASSKGRNTEAFF.

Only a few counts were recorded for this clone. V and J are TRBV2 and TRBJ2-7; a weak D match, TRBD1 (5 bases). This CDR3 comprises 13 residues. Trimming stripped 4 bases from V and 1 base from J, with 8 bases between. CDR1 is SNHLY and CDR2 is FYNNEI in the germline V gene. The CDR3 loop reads CASSVDISYEQYF. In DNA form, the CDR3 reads TGTGCCAGCAGTGTGGACATATCCTACGAGCAGTACTTC.

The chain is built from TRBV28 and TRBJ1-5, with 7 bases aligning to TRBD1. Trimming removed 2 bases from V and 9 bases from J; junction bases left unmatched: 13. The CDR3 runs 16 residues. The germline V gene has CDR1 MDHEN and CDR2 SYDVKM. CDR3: CASSLGTGAGGRPQHF. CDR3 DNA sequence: TGTGCCAGCAGTTTAGGCACAGGGGCGGGGGGGAGGCCCCAGCATTTT.

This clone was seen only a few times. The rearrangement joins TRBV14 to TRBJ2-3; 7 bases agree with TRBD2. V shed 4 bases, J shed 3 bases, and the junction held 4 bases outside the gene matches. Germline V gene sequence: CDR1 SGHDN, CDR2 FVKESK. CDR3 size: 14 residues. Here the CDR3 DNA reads TGTGCCAGCAGCCGTAAGCGGGGTACAGATACGCAGTATTTT. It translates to CASSRKRGTDTQYF.

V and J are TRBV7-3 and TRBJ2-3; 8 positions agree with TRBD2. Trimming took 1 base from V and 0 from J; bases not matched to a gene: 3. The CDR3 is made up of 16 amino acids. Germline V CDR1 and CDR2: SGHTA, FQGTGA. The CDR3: CASSLRASGSTDTQYF. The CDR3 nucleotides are TGTGCCAGCAGCTTAAGGGCTAGCGGGAGCACAGATACGCAGTATTTT.

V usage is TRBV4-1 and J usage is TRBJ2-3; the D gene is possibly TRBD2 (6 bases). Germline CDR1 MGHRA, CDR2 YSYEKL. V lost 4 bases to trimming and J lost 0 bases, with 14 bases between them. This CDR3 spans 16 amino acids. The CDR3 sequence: CASSLRAAGSTDTQYF. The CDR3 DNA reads TGCGCCAGCAGCCTAAGGGCGGCGGGGAGCACAGATACGCAGTATTTT.

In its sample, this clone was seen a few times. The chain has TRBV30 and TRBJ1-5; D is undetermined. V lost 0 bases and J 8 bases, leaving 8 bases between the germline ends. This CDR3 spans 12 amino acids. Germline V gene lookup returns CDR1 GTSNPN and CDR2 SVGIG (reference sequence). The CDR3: CAWSVNSEPQHF. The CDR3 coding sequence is TGTGCCTGGAGTGTAAATTCGGAGCCCCAGCATTTT.

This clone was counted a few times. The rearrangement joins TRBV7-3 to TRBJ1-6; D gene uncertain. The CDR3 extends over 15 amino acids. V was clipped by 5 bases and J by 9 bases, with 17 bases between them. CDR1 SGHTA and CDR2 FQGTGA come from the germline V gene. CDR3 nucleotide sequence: TGTGCCAGCAGCCCGGGAGGGTTTCGGGGTTCACCCCTCCACTTT. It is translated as CASSPGGFRGSPLHF.

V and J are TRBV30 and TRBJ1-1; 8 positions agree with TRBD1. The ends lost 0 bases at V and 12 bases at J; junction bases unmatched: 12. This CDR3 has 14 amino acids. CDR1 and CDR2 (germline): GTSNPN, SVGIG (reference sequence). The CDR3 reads CAWSVGSQGARSFF. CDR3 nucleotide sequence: TGTGCCTGGAGTGTGGGGTCCCAGGGGGCGAGATCTTTCTTT.

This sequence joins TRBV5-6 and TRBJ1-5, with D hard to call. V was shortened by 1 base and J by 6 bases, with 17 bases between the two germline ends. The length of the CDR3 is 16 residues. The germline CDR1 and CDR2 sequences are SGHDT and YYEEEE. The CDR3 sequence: CASSLLGTSNTQPQHF. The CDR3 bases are TGTGCCAGCAGCTTGCTGGGCACCTCTAACACTCAGCCCCAGCATTTT.

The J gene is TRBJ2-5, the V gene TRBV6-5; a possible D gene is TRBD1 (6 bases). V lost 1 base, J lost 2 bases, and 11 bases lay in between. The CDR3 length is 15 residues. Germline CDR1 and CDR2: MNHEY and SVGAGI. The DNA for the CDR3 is TGTGCCAGCAGTTACTATCTCGGGACACAAGAGACCCAGTACTTC. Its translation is CASSYYLGTQETQYF.

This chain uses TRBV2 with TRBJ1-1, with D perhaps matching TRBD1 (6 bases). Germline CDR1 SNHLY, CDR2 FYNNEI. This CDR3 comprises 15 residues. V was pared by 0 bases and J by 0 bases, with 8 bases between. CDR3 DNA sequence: TGTGCCAGCAGTGAAGCGGGGGCCTTGAACACTGAAGCTTTCTTT. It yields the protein CASSEAGALNTEAFF. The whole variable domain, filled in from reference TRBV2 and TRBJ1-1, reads EPEVTQTPSHQVTQMGQEVILRCVPISNHLYFYWYRQILGQKVEFLVSFYNNEISEKSEIFDDQFSVERPDGSNFTLKIRSTKLEDSAMYFCASSEAGALNTEAFFGQGTRLTVV.

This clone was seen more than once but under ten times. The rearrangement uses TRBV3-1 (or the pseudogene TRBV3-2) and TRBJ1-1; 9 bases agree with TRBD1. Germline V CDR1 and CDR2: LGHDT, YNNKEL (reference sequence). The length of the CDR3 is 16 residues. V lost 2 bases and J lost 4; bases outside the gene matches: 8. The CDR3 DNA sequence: TGTGCCAGCAGCCAACCTTTAGGACAGGGGACCACTGAAGCTTTCTTT. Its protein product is CASSQPLGQGTTEAFF.

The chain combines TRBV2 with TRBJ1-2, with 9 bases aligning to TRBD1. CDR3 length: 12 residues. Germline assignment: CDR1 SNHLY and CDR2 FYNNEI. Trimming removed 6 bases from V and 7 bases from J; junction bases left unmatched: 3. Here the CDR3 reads CASRQGASGYTF. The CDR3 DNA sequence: TGTGCCAGCAGACAGGGGGCGAGTGGCTACACCTTC.